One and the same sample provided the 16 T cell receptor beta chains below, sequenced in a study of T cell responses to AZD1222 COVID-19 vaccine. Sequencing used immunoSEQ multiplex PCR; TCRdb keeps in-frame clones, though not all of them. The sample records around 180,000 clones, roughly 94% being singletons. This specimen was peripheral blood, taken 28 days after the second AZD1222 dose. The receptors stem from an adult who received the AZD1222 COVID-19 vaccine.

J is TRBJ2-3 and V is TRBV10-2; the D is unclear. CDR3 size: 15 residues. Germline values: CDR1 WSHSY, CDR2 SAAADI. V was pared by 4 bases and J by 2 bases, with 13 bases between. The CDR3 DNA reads TGCGCCAGCAGTGTGGTAGCTTCCTCCACAGATACGCAGTATTTT. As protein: CASSVVASSTDTQYF.

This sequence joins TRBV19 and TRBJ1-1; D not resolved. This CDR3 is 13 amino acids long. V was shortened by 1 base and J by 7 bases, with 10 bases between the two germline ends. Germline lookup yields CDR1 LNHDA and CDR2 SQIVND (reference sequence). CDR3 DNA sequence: TGTGCCAGTAGTATAGTACCAGGCAATGAAGCTTTCTTT. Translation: CASSIVPGNEAFF.

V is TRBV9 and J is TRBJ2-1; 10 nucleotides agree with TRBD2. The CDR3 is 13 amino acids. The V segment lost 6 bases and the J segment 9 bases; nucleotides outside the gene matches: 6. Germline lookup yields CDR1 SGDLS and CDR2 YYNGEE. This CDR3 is CASTAGLAVEQFF. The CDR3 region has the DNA TGTGCCAGCACCGCCGGACTAGCGGTTGAGCAGTTCTTC.

This chain's CDR3 is CASSSRWVSVYEQYF. CDR3 in DNA: TGTGCCAGCAGTAGTCGGTGGGTTAGCGTCTACGAGCAGTACTTC. The rearrangement joins TRBV14 to TRBJ2-7; maybe TRBD2 (5 bases). This CDR3 is built from 15 residues. The germline gives CDR1 SGHDN, CDR2 FVKESK. Trimming stripped 6 bases from V and 3 bases from J, with 18 bases between.

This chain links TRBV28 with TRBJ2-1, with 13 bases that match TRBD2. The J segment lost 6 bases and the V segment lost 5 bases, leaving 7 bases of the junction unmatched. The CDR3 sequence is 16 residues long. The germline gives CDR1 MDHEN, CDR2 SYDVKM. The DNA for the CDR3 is TGTGCCAGCAGTGCCACGGGACTAGCGGGATTCAATGAGCAGTTCTTC. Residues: CASSATGLAGFNEQFF.

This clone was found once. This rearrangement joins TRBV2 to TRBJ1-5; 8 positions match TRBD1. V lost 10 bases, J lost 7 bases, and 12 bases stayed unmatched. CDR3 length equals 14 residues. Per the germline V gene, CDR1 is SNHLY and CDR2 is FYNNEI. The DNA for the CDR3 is TGTGCCACCCAGTCTCAGGGGGCGGAACAGCCCCAGCATTTT. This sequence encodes CATQSQGAEQPQHF.

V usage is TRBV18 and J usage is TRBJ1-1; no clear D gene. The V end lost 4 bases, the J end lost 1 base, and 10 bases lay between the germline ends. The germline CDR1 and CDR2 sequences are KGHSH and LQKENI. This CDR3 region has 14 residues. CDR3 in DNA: TGTGCCAGCTCACTCACCGCCGGGAACACTGAAGCTTTCTTT. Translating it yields CASSLTAGNTEAFF.

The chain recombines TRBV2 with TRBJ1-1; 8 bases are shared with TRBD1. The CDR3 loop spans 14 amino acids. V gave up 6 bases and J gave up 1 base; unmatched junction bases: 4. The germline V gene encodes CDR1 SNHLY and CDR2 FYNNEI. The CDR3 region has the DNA TGTGCCAGCAGGGATGACAGGGGGAACACTGAAGCTTTCTTT. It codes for CASRDDRGNTEAFF.

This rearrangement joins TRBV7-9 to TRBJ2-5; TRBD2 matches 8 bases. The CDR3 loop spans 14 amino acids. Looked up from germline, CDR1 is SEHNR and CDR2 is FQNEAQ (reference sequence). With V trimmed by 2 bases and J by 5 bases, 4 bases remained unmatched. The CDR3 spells CASSLKPSGETQYF. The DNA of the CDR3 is TGTGCCAGCAGCTTAAAACCTAGCGGGGAGACCCAGTACTTC. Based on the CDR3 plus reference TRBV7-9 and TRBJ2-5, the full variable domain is DTGVSQNPRHKITKRGQNVTFRCDPISEHNRLYWYRQTLGQGPEFLTYFQNEAQLEKSRLLSDRFSAERPKGSFSTLEIQRTEQGDSAMYLCASSLKPSGETQYFGPGTRLLVL.

CDR3 region: CASSLEAGEDEQYF. CDR3 sequence (DNA): TGTGCCAGCAGCTTGGAGGCAGGGGAGGACGAGCAGTACTTC. The rearrangement joins TRBV5-8 to TRBJ2-7; TRBD1 or TRBD2 may be the D gene (6 bases each). The CDR3 is 14 residues long. V was trimmed by 0 bases and J by 5 bases, leaving 12 bases between them. Germline V CDR1 and CDR2: SGHTS, YDEGEE.

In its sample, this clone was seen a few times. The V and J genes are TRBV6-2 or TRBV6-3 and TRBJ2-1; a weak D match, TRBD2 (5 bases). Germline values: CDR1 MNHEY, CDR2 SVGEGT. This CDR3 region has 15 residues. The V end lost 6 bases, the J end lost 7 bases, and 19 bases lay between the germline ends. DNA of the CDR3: TGTGCCAGCAGCCGGAGGTCTGCGCGCGGGAATGAGCAGTTCTTC. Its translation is CASSRRSARGNEQFF.

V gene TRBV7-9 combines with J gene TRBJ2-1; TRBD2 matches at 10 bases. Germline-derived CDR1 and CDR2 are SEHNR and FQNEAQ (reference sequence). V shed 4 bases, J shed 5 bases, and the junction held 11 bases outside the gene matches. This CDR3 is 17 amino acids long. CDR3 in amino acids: CASSSPIAGGAHNEQFF. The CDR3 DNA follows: TGTGCCAGCAGCTCGCCTATAGCGGGAGGCGCCCACAATGAGCAGTTCTTC.

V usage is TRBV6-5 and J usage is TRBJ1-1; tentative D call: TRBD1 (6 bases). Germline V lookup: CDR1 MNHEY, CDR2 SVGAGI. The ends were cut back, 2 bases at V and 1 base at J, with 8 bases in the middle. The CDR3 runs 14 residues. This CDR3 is CASSYRGGNTEAFF. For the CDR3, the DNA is TGTGCCAGCAGTTACAGGGGGGGGAACACTGAAGCTTTCTTT.

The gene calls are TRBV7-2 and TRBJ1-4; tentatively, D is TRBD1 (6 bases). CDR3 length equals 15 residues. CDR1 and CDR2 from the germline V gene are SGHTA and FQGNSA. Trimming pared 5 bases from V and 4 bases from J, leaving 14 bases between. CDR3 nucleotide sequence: TGTGCCAGCAGCATAGGGACAACCTATAATGAAAAACTGTTTTTT. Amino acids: CASSIGTTYNEKLFF.

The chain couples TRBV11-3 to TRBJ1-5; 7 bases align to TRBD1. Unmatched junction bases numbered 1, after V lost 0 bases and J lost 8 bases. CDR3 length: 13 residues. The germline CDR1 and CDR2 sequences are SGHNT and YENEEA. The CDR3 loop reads CASSLEGQKPQHF. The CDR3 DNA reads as TGTGCCAGCAGCTTAGAGGGACAGAAGCCCCAGCATTTT.

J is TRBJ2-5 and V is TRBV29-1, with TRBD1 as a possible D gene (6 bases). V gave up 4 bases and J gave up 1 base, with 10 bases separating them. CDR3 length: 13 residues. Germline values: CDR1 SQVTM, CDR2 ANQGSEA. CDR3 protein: CSVASRGQETQYF. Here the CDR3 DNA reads TGCAGCGTTGCTAGCAGGGGCCAAGAGACCCAGTACTTC.